This TCR beta chain was obtained from a study of beta chain features in type 1 diabetes. Expressed TCRB transcripts were sequenced because the isolated RNA had all been reverse transcribed beforehand. The assay was immunoSEQ multiplex PCR, and TCRdb's table has in-frame clones only and misses some. The repertoire has around 300,000 clones, around 10% of them found once; the top ten carry around 0.015%. This clonotype was sampled from a woman in her 30s in good health. Sequencing was performed on naive CD4+ T cells from blood.

CDR3: CASSSWDRGANQPQHF. The CDR3 coding sequence is TGTGCCAGCTCATCTTGGGACAGGGGGGCAAATCAGCCCCAGCATTTT. V usage is TRBV18 and J usage is TRBJ1-5; 11 bases map to TRBD1. V lost 5 bases and J lost 4; bases outside the gene matches: 7. This CDR3 region has 16 residues. In germline, CDR1 is KGHSH, CDR2 LQKENI.